A single T cell receptor beta chain is shown here with its context. This sample stems from a study of shared clonotypes between healthy human individuals. Some clones are missing from TCRdb's copy, which holds only in-frame ones; the method was immunoSEQ multiplex PCR. The repertoire holds over a million clones, with roughly 96% as singletons. J lost 6 bases, V lost 4 bases, and 8 bases had no gene match. The CDR3 covers 14 residues. The germline V gene encodes CDR1 LGHNA and CDR2 YSLEER. Donors had no recently reported acute infections or vaccinations and were HIV-negative. This TCR derives from a man aged 25 to 45 in good health. The source material was naive CD4+ T cells sorted from blood. Stated subset: CD45RA+ positively selected. V is TRBV4-3 and J is TRBJ1-1; 7 bases fit TRBD1. The CDR3 DNA sequence: TGCGCCAGCAGCCGAACAGACAGGGTTGCTGAAGCTTTCTTT. Encoded protein: CASSRTDRVAEAFF.